This T cell receptor (beta chain) was captured in a study of OX40 agonist ivuxolimab in advanced cancers. Using immunoSEQ multiplex PCR, the repertoire was profiled, and TCRdb retains in-frame clones only, with some absent. The profile covers approximately 75,000 clones, with roughly 84% appearing a single time and 6% to 7.5% taken by the ten largest. J gave up 5 bases and V 6 bases, and 8 bases lay outside the gene matches. CDR3 length equals 16 residues. Germline V CDR1 and CDR2: WSHSY, SAAADI. The chain joins TRBV10-2 to TRBJ1-5; 12 bases match TRBD1. Sequencing was performed on CD4+ or CD8+ T cells sorted from blood, taken in a trial of the OX40 agonist ivuxolimab. The source of this sequence is an adult with an advanced solid tumor such as melanoma, head and neck, liver or kidney cancer. CDR3 nucleotides: TGCGCCAGCAGCTTACAGGGACAGGGGGCGCATCAGCCCCAGCATTTT. It encodes CASSLQGQGAHQPQHF.